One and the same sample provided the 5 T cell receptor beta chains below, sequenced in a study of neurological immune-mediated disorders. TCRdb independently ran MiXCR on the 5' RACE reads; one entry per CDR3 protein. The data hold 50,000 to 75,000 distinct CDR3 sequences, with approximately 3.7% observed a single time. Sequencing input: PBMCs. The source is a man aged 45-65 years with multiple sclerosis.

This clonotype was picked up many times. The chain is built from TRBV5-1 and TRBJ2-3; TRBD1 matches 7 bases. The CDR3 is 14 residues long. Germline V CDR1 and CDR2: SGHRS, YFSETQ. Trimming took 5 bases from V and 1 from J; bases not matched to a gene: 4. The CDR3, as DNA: TGCGCCAGCAGAGCAGGGGGTGGCACAGATACGCAGTATTTT. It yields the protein CASRAGGGTDTQYF.

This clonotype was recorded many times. As DNA, the CDR3 is TGTGCCAGCGCCGGCGGGCGGTGGAATGAAAAACTGTTTTTT. Translated, it gives CASAGGRWNEKLFF. This chain connects TRBV28 to TRBJ1-4; D gene ambiguous. Trimming shortened V by 8 bases and J by 5 bases, and 15 bases separated the two germline ends. CDR1 MDHEN and CDR2 SYDVKM come from the germline V gene. There are 14 residues in the CDR3.

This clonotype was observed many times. The CDR3 sequence is CATSSSLNTEAFF. The CDR3 region has the DNA TGTGCCACCAGCTCCAGTTTGAACACTGAAGCTTTCTTT. V and J are TRBV15 and TRBJ1-1; D is ambiguous. Germline lookup yields CDR1 LNHNV and CDR2 YYDKDF (reference sequence). Trimming removed 5 bases at V and 0 bases at J, with 7 bases between. CDR3 size: 13 residues.

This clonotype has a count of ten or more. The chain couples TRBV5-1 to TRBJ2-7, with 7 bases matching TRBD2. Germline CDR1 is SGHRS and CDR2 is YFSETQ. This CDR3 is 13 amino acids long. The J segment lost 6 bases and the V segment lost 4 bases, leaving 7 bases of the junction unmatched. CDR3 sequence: CASSRTRFGEQYF. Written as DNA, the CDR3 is TGCGCCAGCAGCCGGACTAGGTTTGGCGAGCAGTACTTC. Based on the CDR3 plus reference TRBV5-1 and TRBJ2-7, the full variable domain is KAGVTQTPRYLIKTRGQQVTLSCSPISGHRSVSWYQQTPGQGLQFLFEYFSETQRNKGNFPGRFSGRQFSNSRSEMNVSTLELGDSALYLCASSRTRFGEQYFGPGTRLTVT.

DNA for the CDR3: TGTGCCAGCAGTTCCCCTTTCACTAACTATGGCTACACCTTC. Protein: CASSSPFTNYGYTF. The gene calls are TRBV6-6 and TRBJ1-2; D call uncertain. Germline V gene sequence: CDR1 MNHNY, CDR2 SVGAGI (reference sequence). The CDR3 totals 14 residues. V dropped 4 bases and J dropped 0 bases, with 9 bases sitting between them.